What follows describes a single T cell receptor (beta chain). Its antigen remains unidentified. The CD8 memory sample joined CD45RO+ cells and CCR7-negative CD45RA+ cells. The sample is drawn from a study of shared clonotypes between healthy human individuals. The study, taken as a whole, reports: Generation probabilities of non-shared clonotypes were lower (relative to those shared by all four donors).

The CDR3 loop spans 14 amino acids. Trimming cost V 7 bases and J 6 bases, with 18 bases left between them. From germline, CDR1 is WSHSY and CDR2 SAAADI. Replicate PCRs run on sorted subsets employed around 200 ng DNA, approximately 30,000 T cell genomes. The protocol was immunoSEQ multiplex PCR, while the TCRdb copy is restricted to in-frame clones and leaves out a portion. Among approximately 98,000 clones listed, around 68% were seen once. The V call is TRBV10-2, the J call TRBJ1-1, with D possibly TRBD1 on 5 matching bases. The TCR originated in a woman younger than 45 in good health. Input material: memory CD8+ T cells sorted from blood. Subset here: CD45RO+ cells pooled with CCR7-negative TemRA cells. CDR3 nucleotides: TGCGCCAGCACTTCGCCAGGGATAGGGGCTGAAGCTTTCTTT. It specifies CASTSPGIGAEAFF.